This TCR beta chain stems from a study of T cells after yellow fever vaccination. Notes on the study in general: Once the booster was given, most primary-vaccination clones reappeared, at 95% to 97% for CD4 and 88% for CD8.

A note on this clonotype: Its antigen is currently unknown.

TCR cDNA, made by 5'RACE template switching, carried an added universal primer site and UMIs. TCRdb reanalysed the 5' RACE reads using MiXCR and keeps one entry per CDR3 protein. The sample includes a few hundred thousand distinct CDR3 sequences, about 7% seen only once; the top ten take about 0.9%. The germline CDR1 and CDR2 sequences are SGHRS and YFSETQ. The CDR3 loop spans 16 amino acids. With 2 bases clipped from V and 6 bases from J, the junction kept 10 bases outside the gene matches. The clonotype originates from a man aged 25-40 years who received the YFV17D yellow fever vaccine. The chain uses TRBV5-1 and TRBJ2-1; 8 bases map to TRBD2. Sequences were derived from CD4+ T cells sorted from PBMCs, sampled 15 days after the yellow fever booster vaccination. The CDR3 protein is CASSLQLREGSNEQFF. Here the CDR3 DNA reads TGCGCCAGCAGCTTACAGCTTCGGGAGGGGAGCAATGAGCAGTTCTTC.